The 14 T cell receptor beta chains below were found in one sample sequenced in a study of T cell repertoires in cytomegalovirus infection. Antigens of these TCRs are unknown. TCRdb recomputed calls from the reads with MiXCR, one row per CDR3 protein. The sample records roughly 350,000 distinct CDR3 sequences, about 35% being singletons. The input for sequencing was cultured PBMCs, taken from culture after CMV antigen stimulation. The origin of the receptors is a human donor in good health (CMV status not recorded). Some clones in this sample may be carry-over from other donors' samples.

The chain recombines TRBV5-6 with TRBJ1-2, with a weak D call TRBD1 (6 bases). Trimming stripped 2 bases from V and 6 bases from J, with 17 bases between. Germline-derived CDR1 and CDR2 are SGHDT and YYEEEE. This CDR3 has 15 residues. CDR3 residues: CASSLQGSPRHGYTF. The CDR3 region has the DNA TGTGCCAGCAGCTTACAGGGAAGTCCTCGACATGGCTACACCTTC.

For the CDR3, the DNA is TGTGCCAGCAGCTTAACTGGCAGGGTCGATGAGCAGTTCTTC. Residues: CASSLTGRVDEQFF. V gene TRBV7-3 combines with J gene TRBJ2-1, with D tentatively TRBD1 (5 bases). V was cut by 0 bases and J by 8 bases, with 11 bases left in between. The CDR3 runs 14 residues. The germline V gene has CDR1 SGHTA and CDR2 FQGTGA.

The V gene is TRBV7-9, the J gene TRBJ2-7; TRBD2 aligns across 7 bases. The V gene's germline CDR1 is SEHNR and CDR2 FQNEAQ (reference sequence). Unmatched junction bases numbered 3, after V lost 4 bases and J lost 0 bases. The CDR3 consists of 14 residues. The CDR3 sequence: CASSSGLRSYEQYF. CDR3 nucleotide sequence: TGTGCCAGCAGCTCGGGACTACGCTCCTACGAGCAGTACTTC.

The chain has TRBV28 and TRBJ2-7, with D perhaps matching TRBD1 (5 bases). V was trimmed by 3 bases and J by 6 bases, leaving 6 bases between them. The CDR3 spans 11 residues. Germline V lookup: CDR1 MDHEN, CDR2 SYDVKM. In nucleotides, the CDR3 is TGTGCCAGCAGTTTTAGGGGCGAGCAGTACTTC. Translated, it gives CASSFRGEQYF.

Many counts were recorded for this clonotype. This sequence joins TRBV7-2 and TRBJ2-7, with TRBD2 matching over 8 bases. The CDR3 totals 15 residues. In germline, CDR1 is SGHTA, CDR2 FQGNSA. J lost 0 bases, V lost 2 bases, and 3 bases had no gene match. The CDR3 sequence is CASSLLSGSSYEQYF. In DNA, the CDR3 is TGTGCCAGCAGCTTACTCAGCGGGAGCTCCTACGAGCAGTACTTC.

The table lists this clonotype with a few counts. This sequence joins TRBV30 and TRBJ1-6, with TRBD1 as a possible D gene (6 bases). The CDR3 has 17 amino acids. Trimming pared 3 bases from V and 0 bases from J, leaving 15 bases between. Germline V gene data show CDR1 as GTSNPN and CDR2 as SVGIG (reference sequence). CDR3 nucleotide sequence: TGTGCCTGGAGGAGGGGGGGCCAGAGCTCCTATAATTCACCCCTCCACTTT. Its translation is CAWRRGGQSSYNSPLHF.

This clonotype has just one count. The V call is TRBV10-1, the J call TRBJ1-4; D gene ambiguous. The germline CDR1 and CDR2 sequences are WNHNN and SYGVQD (reference sequence). Trimming pared 8 bases from V and 4 bases from J, leaving 17 bases between. CDR3 length: 15 amino acids. CDR3 loop: CASDQLDRLNEKLFF. The DNA of the CDR3 is TGCGCCAGCGATCAATTGGACCGCCTTAATGAAAAACTGTTTTTT.

At least ten counts were recorded for this clonotype. The chain uses TRBV7-2 and TRBJ2-1, with no clear D. This CDR3 comprises 14 residues. Germline CDR1 SGHTA, CDR2 FQGNSA. Trimming cost V 1 base and J 5 bases, with 9 bases left between them. CDR3 coding DNA: TGTGCCAGCAGCTTAGAAGTCCTCAACAATGAGCAGTTCTTC. The encoded protein is CASSLEVLNNEQFF.

This clonotype was found a few times. The V and J genes are TRBV7-9 and TRBJ2-7; the D gene is possibly TRBD1 (6 bases). Germline values: CDR1 SEHNR, CDR2 FQNEAQ (reference sequence). The CDR3 runs to 14 residues. With 5 bases removed from V and 3 bases from J, the gap between germline ends came to 14 bases. CDR3 residues: CASSASGTLYEQYF. The CDR3 DNA sequence: TGTGCCAGCAGCGCCTCCGGGACACTCTACGAGCAGTACTTC.

This clonotype has only a few counts. This chain uses TRBV12-3 or TRBV12-4 with TRBJ1-5; no clear D. Trimming removed 0 bases at V and 0 bases at J, with 6 bases between. This CDR3 has 15 amino acids. In nucleotides, the CDR3 is TGTGCCAGCAGTTTAGCAGGAGATAGCAATCAGCCCCAGCATTTT. Its protein is CASSLAGDSNQPQHF.

V and J are TRBV7-2 and TRBJ1-5; 8 bases map to TRBD1. The CDR3 spans 18 residues. Germline V CDR1 and CDR2: SGHTA, FQGNSA. The J segment lost 0 bases and the V segment lost 1 base, leaving 8 bases of the junction unmatched. CDR3 sequence: CASSLVSGGAGSNQPQHF. In DNA form, the CDR3 reads TGTGCCAGCAGCTTAGTTTCAGGGGGCGCCGGTAGCAATCAGCCCCAGCATTTT.

V and J are TRBV7-2 and TRBJ1-1, with 8 bases matching TRBD1. Losses at the gene ends were 6 bases for V and 4 bases for J; bases not matched to a gene: 4. CDR3 length: 13 residues. Germline lookup yields CDR1 SGHTA and CDR2 FQGNSA. The CDR3 bases are TGTGCCAGCAGTTATACAGGGGGCACTGAAGCTTTCTTT. Protein product: CASSYTGGTEAFF.

This clonotype was picked up a small number of times. V is TRBV6-2 or TRBV6-3 and J is TRBJ2-1; TRBD2 aligns across 8 bases. The CDR3 is 21 amino acids. Germline V gene sequence: CDR1 MNHEY, CDR2 SVGEGT. V dropped 0 bases and J dropped 0; count of bases not matched to a gene: 16. CDR3: CASSYSIGAGARRSSYNEQFF. CDR3 DNA: TGTGCCAGCAGTTACTCGATTGGAGCGGGAGCCCGAAGGAGCTCCTACAATGAGCAGTTCTTC.

The chain is built from TRBV20-1 and TRBJ2-6, with 7 bases identical to TRBD1. After removal of 5 bases from V and 2 bases from J, the junction contained 6 bases not matched to a gene. This CDR3 has 15 amino acids. The germline V gene encodes CDR1 DFQATT and CDR2 SNEGSKA (reference sequence). CDR3 nucleotide sequence: TGCAGTGCTCCAGAGACAGGGACTGGGGCCAACGTCCTGACTTTC. Encoded protein: CSAPETGTGANVLTF.